This T cell receptor beta chain derives from a study of CD8 T cells in Susac syndrome. Roughly 0.45 to 1 ug RNA was reverse transcribed with random hexamers. The immunoSEQ assay covered 54 Vbeta and 13 Jbeta segments for CDR3. TCRdb itself ran the immunoSEQ multiplex PCR reads through MiXCR, one entry per CDR3 protein. Counted here are some 300,000 distinct CDR3 sequences, 75% to 90% occurring once; the ten biggest clones make up roughly 0.2%. The sequencing input was CD8+ T cells from PBMCs. This clonotype was sampled from a human donor with multiple sclerosis.

DNA for the CDR3: TGTGCCAGCTCGGGGGGGGATCAGCCCCAGCATTTT. This encodes CASSGGDQPQHF. This chain uses TRBV7-9 with TRBJ1-5; a weak D match, TRBD1 (5 bases). CDR1 is SEHNR and CDR2 is FQNEAQ in the germline V gene (reference sequence). The CDR3 covers 12 residues. V lost 8 bases and J lost 5, with 10 bases in between.